These T cell receptor beta chains were read from a single sample in a study of patients and donors after allogeneic stem cell transplantation. Using its own MiXCR run on the RT-PCR reads, TCRdb lists one record per CDR3 protein. The repertoire holds 920,000 or so distinct CDR3 sequences, with around 17% as singletons. The specimen was blood, either unsorted or a sorted T cell fraction (not recorded which). These TCRs come from a human donor who was either an allogeneic HSCT recipient or a stem cell or donor lymphocyte infusion donor (not recorded which). It is not recorded whose cells these are; they may come from a transplant donor. CDR3s include the opening cysteine and the closing phenylalanine or tryptophan. The D gene is left open where the match is weak. Expanded clones are given a class, and other clones once, few, many or no size at all.

cdr3_aa,cdr3_nt,v_call,clone_size,d_call,j_call
CASSEGGALVGNEQFF,TGCGCCAGCAGCGAGGGGGGGGCCCTTGTTGGCAACGAGCAGTTCTTC,TRBV5-1,few,NA,TRBJ2-1
CASKIRGRPATNEKLFF,TGTGCCAGCAAGATTCGGGGCCGACCAGCAACTAATGAAAAACTGTTTTTT,TRBV12-3/TRBV12-4,few,NA,TRBJ1-4
CASSFASGGFEQFF,TGCGCCAGCAGCTTCGCTAGCGGGGGGTTTGAGCAGTTCTTC,TRBV5-1,NA,TRBD2,TRBJ2-1
CASIDGQGLEYF,TGTGCCAGCATCGATGGACAGGGTTTGGAGTACTTC,TRBV6-5,few,TRBD1,TRBJ2-7
CSARETSGGAPSQRNTQYF,TGCAGTGCTAGAGAGACTAGCGGGGGGGCCCCTTCCCAAAGGAATACGCAGTATTTT,TRBV20-1,few,TRBD2,TRBJ2-3
CATSRGRGTRGNQPQHF,TGTGCCACCAGCAGAGGCCGAGGGACCAGGGGCAATCAGCCCCAGCATTTT,TRBV15,few,NA,TRBJ1-5
CSARDPRTGIWEQYF,TGCAGTGCCCGCGACCCCCGGACAGGTATTTGGGAGCAGTACTTC,TRBV20-1,NA,TRBD1,TRBJ2-7
CASSSSTDEQFF,TGTGCCAGCAGTTCCTCCACCGATGAGCAGTTCTTC,TRBV12-3/TRBV12-4,many,NA,TRBJ2-1
CASSPELAGARETQYF,TGTGCCAGCTCACCAGAACTAGCGGGAGCCCGAGAGACCCAGTACTTC,TRBV18,few,TRBD2,TRBJ2-5
CASSLEGGTEAFF,TGTGCCAGCAGCTTAGAGGGGGGCACTGAAGCTTTCTTT,TRBV7-9,many,NA,TRBJ1-1
CASSSPTGRETQYF,TGTGCCAGCAGTTCTCCGACAGGGAGGGAGACCCAGTACTTC,TRBV6-5,NA,NA,TRBJ2-5
CASSQEVTTSYEQYF,TGCGCCAGCAGCCAAGAAGTGACGACCTCCTACGAGCAGTACTTC,TRBV4-3,NA,NA,TRBJ2-7
CASMMTGRVTDTQYF,TGTGCCAGCATGATGACGGGGCGGGTTACAGATACGCAGTATTTT,TRBV12-3/TRBV12-4,many,NA,TRBJ2-3
CSASRAGPSYEQYF,TGCAGTGCTAGCCGGGCGGGACCGTCCTACGAGCAGTACTTC,TRBV20-1,few,NA,TRBJ2-7
CSARAYRGKANVLTF,TGCAGTGCTAGAGCCTACAGGGGGAAGGCCAACGTCCTGACTTTC,TRBV20-1,few,TRBD1,TRBJ2-6
CASSPGGDSGNTIYF,TGTGCCAGCAGCCCTGGGGGGGACTCTGGAAACACCATATATTTT,TRBV21-1,few,NA,TRBJ1-3
CASSLGALYETQYF,TGTGCCAGCAGTTTAGGCGCCCTTTACGAGACCCAGTACTTC,TRBV12-3/TRBV12-4,NA,NA,TRBJ2-5
CASSDDTGYGYTF,TGTGCCAGTAGTGACGACACGGGCTATGGCTACACCTTC,TRBV19,NA,NA,TRBJ1-2
CASNLEASGYEQYF,TGTGCCAGCAACCTAGAGGCTAGTGGGTACGAGCAGTACTTC,TRBV7-2,NA,NA,TRBJ2-7
CSARDPRSAEQYF,TGCAGTGCTAGAGATCCGCGGTCAGCCGAGCAGTACTTC,TRBV20-1,few,NA,TRBJ2-7
CATSDFPGQSSYNEQFF,TGTGCCACCAGTGATTTCCCAGGGCAAAGCTCCTACAATGAGCAGTTCTTC,TRBV24-1,once,NA,TRBJ2-1
CSARDRDMNTEAFF,TGCAGTGCTAGGGACAGGGACATGAACACTGAAGCTTTCTTT,TRBV20-1,NA,TRBD1,TRBJ1-1
CASSIREAVYNEQSF,TGTGCCAGCAGCATTCGGGAGGCTGTCTACAATGAGCAGTCCTTC,TRBV9,NA,TRBD2,TRBJ2-1
CASRITWDMGEAFF,TGTGCCAGTAGGATAACCTGGGACATGGGGGAAGCTTTCTTT,TRBV19,NA,NA,TRBJ1-1
CASSPGQGGFGSGELFF,TGTGCCAGCAGTCCGGGACAGGGAGGATTCGGATCCGGGGAGCTGTTTTTT,TRBV27,NA,TRBD1,TRBJ2-2
CASSAGTFSYEQYF,TGTGCCAGCAGCGCCGGGACATTCTCCTACGAGCAGTACTTC,TRBV5-5,NA,NA,TRBJ2-7
CSAEVGFYGYTF,TGCAGTGCCGAGGTGGGATTCTATGGCTACACCTTC,TRBV20-1,NA,NA,TRBJ1-2
CATSDPAGYNEQFF,TGTGCCACCAGTGACCCAGCGGGGTACAATGAGCAGTTCTTC,TRBV24-1,few,TRBD2,TRBJ2-1
CASQSGLSEAFF,TGTGCCAGCCAATCGGGGTTATCTGAAGCTTTCTTT,TRBV12-3/TRBV12-4,NA,NA,TRBJ1-1
CASSHQAGATDTQYF,TGCGCCAGCAGCCACCAAGCGGGAGCCACAGATACGCAGTATTTT,TRBV4-3,many,TRBD2,TRBJ2-3
CASSYVGLAVNEQFF,TGTGCCAGCAGTTACGTGGGGCTAGCGGTCAATGAGCAGTTCTTC,TRBV6-5,many,TRBD2,TRBJ2-1
CAISGARIAGFYEQYF,TGTGCCATCAGTGGGGCCAGAATAGCGGGGTTCTACGAGCAGTACTTC,TRBV10-3,many,TRBD2,TRBJ2-7
CSAGATGSNQPQHF,TGCAGTGCTGGAGCAACAGGAAGCAATCAGCCCCAGCATTTT,TRBV20-1,NA,NA,TRBJ1-5
CASSLLPTSGPGTDTQYF,TGTGCCAGCAGCTTACTCCCGACTAGCGGGCCCGGAACAGATACGCAGTATTTT,TRBV7-3,few,TRBD2,TRBJ2-3
CASSFSVDSPEAFF,TGTGCCAGCAGTTTTTCGGTGGACAGCCCTGAAGCTTTCTTT,TRBV27,few,NA,TRBJ1-1
CASSRGQSGYEQYF,TGCGCCAGCAGCAGAGGACAGTCGGGCTACGAGCAGTACTTC,TRBV5-1,few,NA,TRBJ2-7
CASSPPGQGVGGNQPQHF,TGTGCCAGCTCACCGCCGGGACAGGGAGTCGGGGGCAATCAGCCCCAGCATTTT,TRBV18,NA,TRBD1,TRBJ1-5
CATSHSYYNEQFF,TGTGCCACCAGCCACAGTTACTACAATGAGCAGTTCTTC,TRBV24-1,many,NA,TRBJ2-1
CASSPGLRYEQYF,TGTGCCAGCAGCCCCGGACTCCGCTACGAGCAGTACTTC,TRBV11-1,few,NA,TRBJ2-7
CASSSSPGTSLFNEQFF,TGTGCCAGCAGCTCCAGCCCAGGGACTAGCTTATTCAATGAGCAGTTCTTC,TRBV6-1,few,TRBD2,TRBJ2-1
CASSQGTRTGPRGNIQYF,TGTGCCAGCTCACAAGGAACTAGGACAGGCCCCAGGGGAAACATTCAGTACTTC,TRBV18,NA,TRBD1,TRBJ2-4
CATSDYGGGRDNEQFF,TGTGCCACCAGTGATTATGGGGGCGGTAGGGACAATGAGCAGTTCTTC,TRBV24-1,few,NA,TRBJ2-1
CASSLPEAYEQYF,TGTGCCAGCAGTTTACCAGAAGCCTACGAGCAGTACTTC,TRBV12-3/TRBV12-4,many,NA,TRBJ2-7
CASSSDTPTQYF,TGTGCCAGCAGCTCCGATACCCCTACGCAGTATTTT,TRBV13,NA,NA,TRBJ2-3
CASSLGTGAFEQYF,TGTGCCAGCAGTTTGGGGACAGGGGCCTTCGAGCAGTACTTC,TRBV12-3/TRBV12-4,few,TRBD1,TRBJ2-7
CASRYRLAGGPYNEQFF,TGTGCCAGCAGATACAGGCTAGCGGGGGGGCCCTACAATGAGCAGTTCTTC,TRBV13,few,TRBD2,TRBJ2-1
CASGYGMGSTEAFF,TGTGCCAGCGGATACGGGATGGGGAGCACTGAAGCTTTCTTT,TRBV2,NA,NA,TRBJ1-1
CASSLGDRGRDEQYF,TGTGCCAGCAGCTTAGGGGACAGGGGGAGGGACGAGCAGTACTTC,TRBV7-2,NA,TRBD1,TRBJ2-7
CSVGIDSNQPQHF,TGCAGCGTTGGCATAGATAGCAATCAGCCCCAGCATTTT,TRBV29-1,many,NA,TRBJ1-5
CAITRQGKEYGYTF,TGTGCCATCACCAGACAGGGAAAGGAGTATGGCTACACCTTC,TRBV10-3,few,TRBD1,TRBJ1-2